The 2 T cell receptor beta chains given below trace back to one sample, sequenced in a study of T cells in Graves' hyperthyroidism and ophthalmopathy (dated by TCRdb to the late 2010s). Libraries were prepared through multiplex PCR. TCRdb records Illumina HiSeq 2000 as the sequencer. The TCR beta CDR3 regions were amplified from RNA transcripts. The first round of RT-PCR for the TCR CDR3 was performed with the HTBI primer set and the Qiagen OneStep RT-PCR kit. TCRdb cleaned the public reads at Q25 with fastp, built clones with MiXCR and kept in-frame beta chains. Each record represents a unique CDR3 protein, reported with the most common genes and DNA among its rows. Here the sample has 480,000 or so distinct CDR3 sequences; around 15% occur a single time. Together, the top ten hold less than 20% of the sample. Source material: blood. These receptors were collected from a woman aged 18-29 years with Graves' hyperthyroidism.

The CDR3 spells CASSLPPPSRDTQYF. CDR3 DNA: TGTGCCAGCAGTCTCCCGCCCCCGTCTCGCGATACGCAGTATTTT. The genes are TRBV27 and TRBJ2-3, with D uncertain. CDR1 and CDR2 (germline): MNHEY, SMNVEV (reference sequence). The CDR3 contains 15 residues. V was cut by 5 bases and J by 6 bases, with 18 bases left in between.

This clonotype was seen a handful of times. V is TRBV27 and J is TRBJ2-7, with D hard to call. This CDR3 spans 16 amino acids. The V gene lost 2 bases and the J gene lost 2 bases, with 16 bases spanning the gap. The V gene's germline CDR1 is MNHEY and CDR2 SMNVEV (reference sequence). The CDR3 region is CASSLRPHGLTYEQYF. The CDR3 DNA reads TGTGCCAGCAGTTTACGACCCCACGGCCTTACCTACGAGCAGTACTTC.